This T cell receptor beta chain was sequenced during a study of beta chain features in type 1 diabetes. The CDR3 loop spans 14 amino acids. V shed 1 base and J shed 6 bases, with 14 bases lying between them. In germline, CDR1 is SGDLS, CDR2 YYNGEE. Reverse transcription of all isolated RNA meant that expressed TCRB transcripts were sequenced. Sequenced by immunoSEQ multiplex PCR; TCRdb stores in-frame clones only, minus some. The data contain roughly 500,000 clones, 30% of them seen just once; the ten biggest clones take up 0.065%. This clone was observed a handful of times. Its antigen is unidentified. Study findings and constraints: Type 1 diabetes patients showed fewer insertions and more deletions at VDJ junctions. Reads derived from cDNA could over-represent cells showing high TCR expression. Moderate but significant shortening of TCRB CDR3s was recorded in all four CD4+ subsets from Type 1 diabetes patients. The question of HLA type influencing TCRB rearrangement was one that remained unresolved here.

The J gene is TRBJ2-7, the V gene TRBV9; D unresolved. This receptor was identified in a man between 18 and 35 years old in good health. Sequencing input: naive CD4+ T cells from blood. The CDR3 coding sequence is TGTGCCAGCAGCGTAATGGGTCAGATGGGCGAGCAGTACTTC. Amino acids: CASSVMGQMGEQYF. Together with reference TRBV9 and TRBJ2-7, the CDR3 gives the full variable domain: DSGVTQTPKHLITATGQRVTLRCSPRSGDLSVYWYQQSLDQGLQFLIQYYNGEERAKGNILERFSAQQFPDLHSELNLSSLELGDSALYFCASSVMGQMGEQYFGPGTRLTVT.